Following are 24 T cell receptor beta chains from one sample sequenced in a study of monozygotic twins with inflammatory bowel disease. TCRdb re-called the 5' RACE reads and catalogs CDR3 proteins one per entry, DNA excluded. This listing includes about 300,000 distinct CDR3 sequences. Sequenced material: blood. Every receptor here comes from a human donor with ulcerative colitis or Crohn's disease, or a healthy co-twin of an affected twin (not recorded which).

The chain joins TRBV5-1 to TRBJ1-4; TCRdb's assignment of TRBD1 cannot be checked, as there is no DNA. Germline V gene lookup returns CDR1 SGHRS and CDR2 YFSETQ. The CDR3 is 15 amino acids. CDR3 protein: CASSPLTGKGEKLFF.

The chain is built from TRBV10-3 and TRBJ1-2; TCRdb's D call, TRBD1, is unchecked because there is no DNA. The germline gives CDR1 ENHRY, CDR2 SYGVKD. The CDR3 consists of 14 residues. This chain's CDR3 is CASMGTGTNYGYTF.

The rearrangement links TRBV20-1 to TRBJ2-7. The CDR3 covers 12 residues. Germline loops: CDR1 DFQATT, CDR2 SNEGSKA (reference sequence). The CDR3 protein is CSARAGVTEQYF.

V usage is TRBV10-3 and J usage is TRBJ1-2. Germline V CDR1 and CDR2: ENHRY, SYGVKD. The CDR3 runs to 13 residues. Here the CDR3 reads CAISSWQGDGYTF.

The chain carries TRBV5-1 and TRBJ2-5; TCRdb picks TRBD2, but there is no DNA to check that call. Germline V CDR1 and CDR2: SGHRS, YFSETQ. The CDR3 has 18 amino acids. CDR3 in amino acids: CASSPRASGGEYQETQYF.

The chain uses TRBV12-3 or TRBV12-4 and TRBJ1-6; TCRdb's D gene call, TRBD1, goes unchecked for lack of DNA. This CDR3 is built from 14 residues. CDR3 region: CASRRRQGRSPLHF.

This sequence joins TRBV6-2 or TRBV6-3 and TRBJ1-1. This CDR3 contains 13 residues. From germline, CDR1 is MNHEY and CDR2 SVGEGT. CDR3 residues: CASSYSQGRGAFF.

The gene calls are TRBV7-9 and TRBJ1-2; TCRdb picks TRBD1, but there is no DNA to check that call. The CDR3 totals 14 residues. Germline CDR1 reads SEHNR; CDR2 reads FQNEAQ (reference sequence). The CDR3 reads CASSLATGIYGYTF.

The chain has TRBV7-2 and TRBJ2-6; TCRdb selects TRBD1, and the lack of DNA leaves this call unchecked. Germline V gives CDR1 SGHTA, CDR2 FQGNSA. This CDR3 spans 16 amino acids. The CDR3 reads CASSLEGVSGANVLTF. Full variable domain (missing parts from reference TRBV7-2 and TRBJ2-6): GAGVSQSPSNKVTEKGKDVELRCDPISGHTALYWYRQSLGQGLEFLIYFQGNSAPDKSGLPSDRFSAERTGGSVSTLTIQRTQQEDSAVYLCASSLEGVSGANVLTFGAGSRLTVL.

V and J are TRBV18 and TRBJ2-7; without DNA, the TCRdb call of TRBD1 cannot be checked. The CDR3 length is 16 residues. Germline V gives CDR1 KGHSH, CDR2 LQKENI. The CDR3: CASSPQGQGYSYEQYF.

This sequence joins TRBV2 and TRBJ2-2; TCRdb reports TRBD1, a call that lacks DNA to check it against. Germline CDR1 and CDR2: SNHLY and FYNNEI. This CDR3 has 16 residues. The CDR3 reads CASTPRTGGNTGELFF. The entire variable domain, with the rest obtained from reference TRBV2 and TRBJ2-2, is as follows: EPEVTQTPSHQVTQMGQEVILRCVPISNHLYFYWYRQILGQKVEFLVSFYNNEISEKSEIFDDQFSVERPDGSNFTLKIRSTKLEDSAMYFCASTPRTGGNTGELFFGEGSRLTVL.

V gene TRBV4-2 combines with J gene TRBJ1-2. Germline V lookup: CDR1 LGHNA, CDR2 YNFKEQ. The CDR3 has 14 amino acids. The CDR3 loop is CASSQETPNYGYTF.

The J gene is TRBJ2-2, the V gene TRBV18; there is no DNA to check the TCRdb D call of TRBD1. This CDR3 has 18 amino acids. Per the germline V gene, CDR1 is KGHSH and CDR2 is LQKENI. This CDR3 reads CASSLDGIRDRNTGELFF.

The rearrangement uses TRBV7-9 and TRBJ1-4; TCRdb lists TRBD1, though no DNA is available to test this call. CDR1 and CDR2 from the germline V gene are SEHNR and FQNEAQ (reference sequence). The CDR3 runs 15 residues. The CDR3 sequence: CASSSDGAKLTKLFF.

The V call is TRBV7-2, the J call TRBJ2-2; TCRdb names TRBD2, which stays unverified in the absence of DNA. Germline CDR1 is SGHTA and CDR2 is FQGNSA. The CDR3 is 17 amino acids. The CDR3 sequence is CASSPSDGTTSTGELFF.

The chain carries TRBV7-2 and TRBJ2-5. Germline V gene data show CDR1 as SGHTA and CDR2 as FQGNSA. CDR3 length: 13 residues. The CDR3 loop is CASSLVWKETQYF.

The V call is TRBV24-1, the J call TRBJ2-1; lacking DNA, the TRBD2 call made by TCRdb goes unchecked. This CDR3 comprises 13 residues. Germline CDR1 is KGHDR and CDR2 is SFDVKD. This chain's CDR3 is CATRTSGKNEQFF.

The chain carries TRBV4-3 and TRBJ2-2. The germline V gene has CDR1 LGHNA and CDR2 YSLEER. The CDR3 contains 15 residues. The CDR3 sequence: CASSQAHGVTGELFF.

This chain links TRBV7-2 with TRBJ2-5; TCRdb's D gene call, TRBD2, goes unchecked for lack of DNA. The CDR3 consists of 15 residues. CDR1 is SGHTA and CDR2 is FQGNSA in the germline V gene. CDR3 protein: CASSLRDFSGETQYF.

The chain couples TRBV5-1 to TRBJ2-1; TCRdb selects TRBD1, and the lack of DNA leaves this call unchecked. The germline V gene encodes CDR1 SGHRS and CDR2 YFSETQ. The CDR3 runs to 14 residues. The CDR3 loop reads CASSLDPGWNEQFF.

The rearrangement links TRBV5-1 to TRBJ2-7; TCRdb gives TRBD1 as the D gene, but with no DNA this cannot be confirmed. In germline, CDR1 is SGHRS, CDR2 YFSETQ. The CDR3 totals 14 residues. This CDR3 reads CASRRGQGAYEQYF.

The CDR3 is CASGSIQGQNSNQPQHF. The rearrangement uses TRBV12-3 or TRBV12-4 and TRBJ1-5; the TCRdb call, TRBD1, lacks DNA for checking. The CDR3 is 17 residues long.

The chain carries TRBV29-1 and TRBJ2-2; lacking DNA, the TRBD1 call made by TCRdb goes unchecked. CDR1 and CDR2 (germline): SQVTM, ANQGSEA. The CDR3 is made up of 12 amino acids. CDR3 sequence: CSAREYAGELFF.

The chain employs TRBV20-1 and TRBJ1-4; TCRdb gives TRBD1 as the D gene, but with no DNA this cannot be confirmed. Per the germline V gene, CDR1 is DFQATT and CDR2 is SNEGSKA (reference sequence). This CDR3 spans 16 amino acids. The chain's CDR3 is CSARPFSGNRDEKLFF.